This T cell receptor (beta chain) derives from a study of TET2 disruption in CD19-targeted CAR T cells (dated by TCRdb to the late 2010s). Regarding the complete study: No additional inclusion criteria were applied, and the number of samples was determined by the original clinical trial design and by sample availability. Findings and caveats that apply to the study as a whole: The conclusions drawn about the patient's CAR T cells were based on extensive analysis of just one subject.

As for this clone: It has no known antigen specificity. Sequencing ends 3 residues short of the CDR3 end; the germline J gene provides the rest.

CDR1 and CDR2 are drawn from the germline V gene (reference sequence): LNHNV, YYDKDF. Germline trimming: 6 bases from V, 4 bases from J; junction bases outside gene matches: 5. The cysteine opens and the phenylalanine closes a CDR3 of 13 amino acids. The DNA covers only part of the CDR3, 30 bases in frame from base 1. TCR beta chain deep sequencing was performed with the immunoSEQ assay. Per the authors' processing: Only productive TCR beta rearrangements were used to compute clonotype frequencies. TCRdb holds this immuneACCESS table with in-frame rearrangements only. Some clones are missing; in checked studies, unresolved V genes explain under half, and the rest has no known cause. That table is the source of V, J and clone size, and D and trimming were worked out from the DNA. This sample's listing comprises approximately 27,000 clones. 1.9% of the sample comes from the top ten. What this sample's treatment or condition label stands for: autologous CTL019 cells: CD19 CAR with 4-1BB and CD3 zeta domains. TCR zeta and 4-1BB costimulatory signaling domains were incorporated into the CD19 CAR. T cells for CTL019 manufacturing were collected from peripheral blood by leukapheresis. The DNeasy Blood and Tissue Kit was used to extract genomic DNA from pre-infusion T cells, peripheral blood, or sorted post-infusion T cells.

The source of this sequence is a man in his sixties or seventies with chronic lymphocytic leukemia. Sequencing was performed on CD8- CAR+ T cells sorted from cultured blood T cells, taken for CD19 CAR T cell therapy. The cell subset or site label here, explained by the study, means: CD8-negative CAR-positive T cells from the infusion product. The chain joins TRBV15 to TRBJ2-5, with 7 middle bases fitting TRBD1. The CDR3 region has the sequence CATSKGAGETQYF. The DNA read from the CDR3 is TGTGCCACCAGTAAGGGGGCCGGAGAGACC.